This TCR beta chain emerged from a study of shared clonotypes between healthy human individuals. General study points: Rarefaction revealed incomplete sorted-subset sequencing despite large depth. Memory subsets generally showed lower estimated richness than naive subsets.

Deep level was the assay's run setting. It was 150 to 200 ng DNA, about 30,000 T cell genomes, that sorted-subset replicate PCRs used. Generated by immunoSEQ multiplex PCR, the TCRdb table keeps only in-frame clones and is missing some. The sample lists about 980,000 clones; 60% to 85% were seen once. With 0 bases removed from V and 3 bases from J, the gap between germline ends came to 10 bases. The CDR3 consists of 14 residues. CDR1 is SGHKS, CDR2 YYEKEE, per germline (reference sequence). A remark on this clone: What it recognizes is unknown.

The clonotype comes from a man aged 18 to 30 in good health. Sequenced: memory CD4+ T cells sorted from blood. The sample's subset: CD45RA-negative fraction. The V gene is TRBV5-5, the J gene TRBJ2-7, with a possible D match to TRBD2 (6 bases). As DNA, the CDR3 is TGTGCCAGCAGCTTGGGGGCGGGACGCTACGAGCAGTACTTC. It encodes CASSLGAGRYEQYF.